Presented here are 2 T cell receptor beta chains from one specimen sequenced in a study of shared clonotypes between healthy human individuals. CD45RO-negative CD8 cells positively selected for CCR7 made up the naive population, which excluded terminally differentiated effector memory CD45RA+ cells. Sequencing used immunoSEQ multiplex PCR; TCRdb keeps in-frame clones, though not all of them. This sample carries about 750,000 clones, 85% to 95% of them seen once, and the ten largest clones take nearly 25%. Sequenced input: naive CD8+ T cells sorted from blood. The receptors here all came from a man aged 25 to 40 in good health.

CDR3 coding DNA: TGTGCCAGCAGCAAAGGGAGGGGACTCGTAGAACAAGAGACCCAGTACTTC. Protein sequence: CASSKGRGLVEQETQYF. The chain recombines TRBV21-1 with TRBJ2-5; TRBD2 reflects the table's D call only, with no check against the DNA. TRBV21-1 is a documented pseudogene. The CDR3 runs 17 residues.

This chain connects TRBV14 to TRBJ2-7, with D unclear. The germline CDR1 and CDR2 sequences are SGHDN and FVKESK. There are 15 residues in the CDR3. V shed 2 bases and J shed 0 bases, with 11 bases lying between them. The CDR3 sequence: CASSQIPSVSYEQYF. The CDR3 DNA is TGTGCCAGCAGCCAAATTCCCTCTGTCTCCTACGAGCAGTACTTC.